This T cell receptor (beta chain) was recorded in a study of blood T cell repertoires in COVID-19. Study information: Donors in Cohort 3 who had recovered were those with two negative PCRs, healthcare professional clearance, or resolution of their symptoms.

In the original processing: By means of reference gene primer amplification, nucleated cell counts were estimated. TCRdb's copy holds only in-frame clones and misses some; the assay was immunoSEQ multiplex PCR. The DNA was the basis for D and trimming; V, J and clone size are from that table. Of fewer than 250,000 clones in the sample, around 90% were seen once. The CDR3 totals 13 residues. Trimming removed 5 bases at V and 11 bases at J, with 13 bases between. Germline CDR1 KGHSH, CDR2 LQKENI. The chain links TRBV18 to TRBJ1-6, with D uncertain. The sequenced sample was PBMCs or T cells enriched from blood (not recorded which). This receptor was identified in a man aged 25-45 years in a cohort exposed to, infected with or recovered from COVID-19 (not recorded which). The DNA of the CDR3 is TGTGCCAGCTCATCTCTCGGGTATACACCCCTCCACTTT. Protein sequence: CASSSLGYTPLHF.